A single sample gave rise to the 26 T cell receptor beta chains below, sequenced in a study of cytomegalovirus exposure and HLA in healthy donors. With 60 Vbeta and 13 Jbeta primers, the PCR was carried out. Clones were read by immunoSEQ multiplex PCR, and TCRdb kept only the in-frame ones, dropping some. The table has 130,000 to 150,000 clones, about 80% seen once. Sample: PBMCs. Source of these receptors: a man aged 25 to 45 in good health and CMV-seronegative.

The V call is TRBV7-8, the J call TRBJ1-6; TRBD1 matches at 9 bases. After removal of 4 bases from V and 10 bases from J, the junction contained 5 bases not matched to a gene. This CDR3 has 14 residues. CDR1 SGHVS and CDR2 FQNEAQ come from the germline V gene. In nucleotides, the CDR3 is TGTGCCAGCAGCTCGGACAGGGGCTTATCACCCCTCCACTTT. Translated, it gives CASSSDRGLSPLHF.

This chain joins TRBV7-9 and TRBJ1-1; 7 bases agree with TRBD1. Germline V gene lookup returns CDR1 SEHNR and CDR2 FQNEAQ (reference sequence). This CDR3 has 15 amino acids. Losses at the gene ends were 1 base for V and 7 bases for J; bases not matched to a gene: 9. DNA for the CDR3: TGTGCCAGCAGCTTAGGGGCAGGACAGGCTAATGAAGCTTTCTTT. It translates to CASSLGAGQANEAFF.

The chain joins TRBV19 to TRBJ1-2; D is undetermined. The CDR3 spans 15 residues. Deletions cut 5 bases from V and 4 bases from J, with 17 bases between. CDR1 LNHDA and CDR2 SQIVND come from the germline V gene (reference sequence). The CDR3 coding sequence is TGTGCCAGTAGTCCCCCAGAAGTTGCCAGCTATGGCTACACCTTC. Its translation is CASSPPEVASYGYTF. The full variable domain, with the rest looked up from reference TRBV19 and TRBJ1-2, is DGGITQSPKYLFRKEGQNVTLSCEQNLNHDAMYWYRQDPGQGLRLIYYSQIVNDFQKGDIAEGYSVSREKKESFPLTVTSAQKNPTAFYLCASSPPEVASYGYTFGSGTRLTVV.

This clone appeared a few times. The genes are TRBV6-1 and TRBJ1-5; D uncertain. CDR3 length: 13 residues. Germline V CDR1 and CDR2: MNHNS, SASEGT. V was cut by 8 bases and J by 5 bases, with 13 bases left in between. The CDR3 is CASSQEEHQPQHF. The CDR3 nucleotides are TGTGCCAGCTCCCAGGAGGAGCATCAGCCCCAGCATTTT.

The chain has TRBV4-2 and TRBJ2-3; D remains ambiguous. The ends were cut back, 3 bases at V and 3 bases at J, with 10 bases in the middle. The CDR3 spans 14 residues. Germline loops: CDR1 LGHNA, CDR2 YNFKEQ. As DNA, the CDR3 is TGTGCCAGCAGCCAGGCAACCCCAACAGATACGCAGTATTTT. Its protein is CASSQATPTDTQYF.

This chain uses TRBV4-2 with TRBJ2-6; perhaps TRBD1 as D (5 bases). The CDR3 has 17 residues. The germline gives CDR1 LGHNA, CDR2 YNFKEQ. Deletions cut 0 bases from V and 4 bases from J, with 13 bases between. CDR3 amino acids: CASSQDPAGLGANVLTF. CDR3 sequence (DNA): TGTGCCAGCAGCCAAGATCCGGCAGGGTTAGGGGCCAACGTCCTGACTTTC.

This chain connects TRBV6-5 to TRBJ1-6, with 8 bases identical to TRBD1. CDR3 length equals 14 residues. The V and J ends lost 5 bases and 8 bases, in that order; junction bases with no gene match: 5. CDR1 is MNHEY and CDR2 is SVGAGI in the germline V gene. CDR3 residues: CASSRGTGDSPLHF. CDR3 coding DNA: TGTGCCAGCAGTAGGGGGACAGGAGATTCACCCCTCCACTTT.

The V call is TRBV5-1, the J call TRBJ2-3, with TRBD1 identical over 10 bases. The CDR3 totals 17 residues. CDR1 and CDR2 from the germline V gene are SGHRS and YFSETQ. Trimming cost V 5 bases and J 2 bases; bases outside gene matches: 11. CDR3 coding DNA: TGCGCCAGCAGGCCAGACAGGGGGCTTGAGTACACAGATACGCAGTATTTT. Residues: CASRPDRGLEYTDTQYF.

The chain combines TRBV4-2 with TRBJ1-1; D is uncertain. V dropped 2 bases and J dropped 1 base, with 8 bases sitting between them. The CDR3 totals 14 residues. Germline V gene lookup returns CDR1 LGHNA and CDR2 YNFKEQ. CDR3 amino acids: CASSQYVRNTEAFF. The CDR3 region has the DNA TGTGCCAGCAGCCAATATGTCCGGAACACTGAAGCTTTCTTT.

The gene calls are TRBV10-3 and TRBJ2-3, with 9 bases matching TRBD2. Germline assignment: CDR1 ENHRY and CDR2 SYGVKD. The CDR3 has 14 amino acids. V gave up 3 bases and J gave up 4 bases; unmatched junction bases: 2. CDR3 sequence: CAISDPSGADTQYF. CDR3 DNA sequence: TGTGCCATCAGTGACCCTAGCGGGGCAGATACGCAGTATTTT.

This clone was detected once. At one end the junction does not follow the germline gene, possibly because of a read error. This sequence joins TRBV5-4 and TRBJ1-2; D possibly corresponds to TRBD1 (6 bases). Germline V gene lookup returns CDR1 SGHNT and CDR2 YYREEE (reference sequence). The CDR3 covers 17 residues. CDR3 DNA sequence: TGTGCCAGCGGGGCAGGGGCTAATCCCCGAAGTAGCTATGGCTACCCCTTC. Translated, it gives CASGAGANPRSSYGYPF.

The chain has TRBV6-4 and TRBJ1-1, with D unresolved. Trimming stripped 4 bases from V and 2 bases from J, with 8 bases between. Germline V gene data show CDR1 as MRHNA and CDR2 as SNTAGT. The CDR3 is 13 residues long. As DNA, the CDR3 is TGTGCCAGCAGTGTCGGGAAAAACACTGAAGCTTTCTTT. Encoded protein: CASSVGKNTEAFF.

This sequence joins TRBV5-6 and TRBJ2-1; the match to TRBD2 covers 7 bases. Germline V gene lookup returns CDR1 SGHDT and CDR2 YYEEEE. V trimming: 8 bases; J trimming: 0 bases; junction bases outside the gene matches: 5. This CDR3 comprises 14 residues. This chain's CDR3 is CASESGTSYNEQFF. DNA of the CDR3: TGTGCCAGTGAAAGCGGGACCTCCTACAATGAGCAGTTCTTC.

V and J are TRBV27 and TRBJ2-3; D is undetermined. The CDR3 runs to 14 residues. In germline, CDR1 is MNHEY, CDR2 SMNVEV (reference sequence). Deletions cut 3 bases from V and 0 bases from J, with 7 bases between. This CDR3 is CASSLRSSTDTQYF. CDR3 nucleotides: TGTGCCAGCAGTTTGAGGTCCAGCACAGATACGCAGTATTTT.

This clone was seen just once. For the CDR3, the DNA is TGCGCCAGCAGCCCCGGGACAATAGCAGACTATGGCTACACCTTC. Its protein is CASSPGTIADYGYTF. The chain is built from TRBV5-1 and TRBJ1-2; perhaps TRBD1 as D (6 bases). Trimming removed 4 bases at V and 3 bases at J, with 16 bases between. Germline V CDR1 and CDR2: SGHRS, YFSETQ. The CDR3 has 15 amino acids.

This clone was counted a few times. CDR3 loop: CASSEDWREQFF. The CDR3, as DNA: TGTGCCAGCAGCGAGGACTGGAGGGAGCAGTTCTTC. V and J are TRBV6-1 and TRBJ2-1, with D tentatively TRBD2 (5 bases). CDR3 length equals 12 residues. Germline V CDR1 and CDR2: MNHNS, SASEGT. V lost 6 bases, J lost 10 bases, and 13 bases lay in between.

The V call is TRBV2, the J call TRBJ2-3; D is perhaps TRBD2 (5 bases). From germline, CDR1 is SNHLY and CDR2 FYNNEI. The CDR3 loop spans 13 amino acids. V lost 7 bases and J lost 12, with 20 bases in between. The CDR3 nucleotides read TGTGCCAGCAAAGTCGGACTCCCCTCCTACCAGTATTTT. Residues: CASKVGLPSYQYF.

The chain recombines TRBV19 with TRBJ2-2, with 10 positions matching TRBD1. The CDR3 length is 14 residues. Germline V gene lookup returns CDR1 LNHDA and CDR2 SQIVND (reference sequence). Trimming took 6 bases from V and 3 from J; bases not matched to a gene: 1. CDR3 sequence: CASRTGGYTGELFF. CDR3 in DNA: TGTGCCAGTAGGACAGGGGGCTACACCGGGGAGCTGTTTTTT. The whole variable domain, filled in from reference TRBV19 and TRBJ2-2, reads DGGITQSPKYLFRKEGQNVTLSCEQNLNHDAMYWYRQDPGQGLRLIYYSQIVNDFQKGDIAEGYSVSREKKESFPLTVTSAQKNPTAFYLCASRTGGYTGELFFGEGSRLTVL.

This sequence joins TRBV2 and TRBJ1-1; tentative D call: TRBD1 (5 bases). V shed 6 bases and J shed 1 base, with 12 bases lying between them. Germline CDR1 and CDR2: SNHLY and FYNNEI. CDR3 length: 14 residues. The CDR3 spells CASRPNQGNTEAFF. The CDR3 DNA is TGTGCCAGCAGGCCGAACCAGGGGAACACTGAAGCTTTCTTT.

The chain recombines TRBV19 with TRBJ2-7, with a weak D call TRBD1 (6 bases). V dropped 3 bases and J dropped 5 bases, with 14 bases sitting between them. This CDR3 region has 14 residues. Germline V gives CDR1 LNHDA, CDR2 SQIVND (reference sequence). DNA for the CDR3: TGTGCCAGTAGTATCGTGGGCAGGGGCCACGAGCAGTACTTC. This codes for CASSIVGRGHEQYF.

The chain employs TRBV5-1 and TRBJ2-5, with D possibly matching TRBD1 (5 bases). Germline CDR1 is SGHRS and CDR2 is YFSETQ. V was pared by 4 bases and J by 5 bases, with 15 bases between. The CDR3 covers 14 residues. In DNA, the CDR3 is TGCGCCAGCAGCACTTTAGGGGCAAGCGAGACCCAGTACTTC. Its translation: CASSTLGASETQYF.

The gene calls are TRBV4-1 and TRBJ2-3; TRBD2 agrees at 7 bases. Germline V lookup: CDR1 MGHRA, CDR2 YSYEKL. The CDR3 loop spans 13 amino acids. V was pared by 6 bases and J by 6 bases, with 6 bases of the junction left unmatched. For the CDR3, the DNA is TGCGCCAGCAGGGCCCTAGCGGCGGATACGCAGTATTTT. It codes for CASRALAADTQYF.

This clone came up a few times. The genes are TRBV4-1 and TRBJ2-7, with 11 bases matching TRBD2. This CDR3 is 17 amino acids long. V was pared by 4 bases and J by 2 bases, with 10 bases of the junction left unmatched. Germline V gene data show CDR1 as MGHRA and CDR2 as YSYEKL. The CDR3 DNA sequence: TGCGCCAGCAGCCGGGGGACTAGCGGTACTCCCACCTACGAGCAGTACTTC. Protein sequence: CASSRGTSGTPTYEQYF.

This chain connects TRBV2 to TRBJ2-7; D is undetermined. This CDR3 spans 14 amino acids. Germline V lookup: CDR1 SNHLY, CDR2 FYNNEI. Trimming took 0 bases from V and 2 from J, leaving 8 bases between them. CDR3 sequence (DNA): TGTGCCAGCAGTGAAGCGTCCGGTCCCTACGAGCAGTACTTC. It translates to CASSEASGPYEQYF.

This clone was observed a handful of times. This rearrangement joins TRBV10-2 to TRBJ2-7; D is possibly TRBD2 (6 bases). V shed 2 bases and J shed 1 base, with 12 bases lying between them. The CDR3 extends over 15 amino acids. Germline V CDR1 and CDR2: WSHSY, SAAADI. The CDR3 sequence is CASSERSGPSYEQYF. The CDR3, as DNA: TGCGCCAGCAGTGAGAGGAGCGGGCCATCCTACGAGCAGTACTTC.

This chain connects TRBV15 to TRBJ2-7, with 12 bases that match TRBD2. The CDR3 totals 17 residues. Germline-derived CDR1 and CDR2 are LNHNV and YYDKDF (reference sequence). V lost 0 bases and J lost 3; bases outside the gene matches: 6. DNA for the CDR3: TGTGCCACCAGCAGAGATTTGGCTAGCGGGAGGGGCTACGAGCAGTACTTC. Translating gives CATSRDLASGRGYEQYF. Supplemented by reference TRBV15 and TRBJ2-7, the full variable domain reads DAMVIQNPRYQVTQFGKPVTLSCSQTLNHNVMYWYQQKSSQAPKLLFHYYDKDFNNEADTPDNFQSRRPNTSFCFLDIRSPGLGDTAMYLCATSRDLASGRGYEQYFGPGTRLTVT.